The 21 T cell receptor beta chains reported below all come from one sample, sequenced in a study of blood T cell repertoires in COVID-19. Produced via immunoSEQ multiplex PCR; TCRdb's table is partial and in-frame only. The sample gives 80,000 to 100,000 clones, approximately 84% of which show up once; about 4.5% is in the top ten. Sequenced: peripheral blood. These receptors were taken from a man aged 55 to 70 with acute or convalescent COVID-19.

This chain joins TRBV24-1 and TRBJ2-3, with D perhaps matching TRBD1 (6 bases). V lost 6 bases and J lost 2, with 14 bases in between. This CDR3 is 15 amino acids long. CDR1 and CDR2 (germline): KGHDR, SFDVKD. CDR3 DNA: TGTGCCACCAGTACTCCGACAGGATACACAGATACGCAGTATTTT. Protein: CATSTPTGYTDTQYF.

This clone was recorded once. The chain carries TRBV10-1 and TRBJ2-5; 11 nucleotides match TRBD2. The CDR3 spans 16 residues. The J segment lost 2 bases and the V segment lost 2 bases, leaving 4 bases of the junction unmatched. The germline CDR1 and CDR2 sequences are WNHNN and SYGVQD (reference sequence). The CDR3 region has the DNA TGCGCCAGCAGTGAGGGTCCTAGCGGGGGGCAAGAGACCCAGTACTTC. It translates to CASSEGPSGGQETQYF.

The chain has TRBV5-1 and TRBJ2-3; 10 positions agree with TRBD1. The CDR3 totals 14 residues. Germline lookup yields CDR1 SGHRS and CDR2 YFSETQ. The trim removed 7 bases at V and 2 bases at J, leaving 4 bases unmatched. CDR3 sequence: CASWGQGFTDTQYF. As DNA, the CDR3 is TGCGCCAGCTGGGGACAGGGGTTCACAGATACGCAGTATTTT.

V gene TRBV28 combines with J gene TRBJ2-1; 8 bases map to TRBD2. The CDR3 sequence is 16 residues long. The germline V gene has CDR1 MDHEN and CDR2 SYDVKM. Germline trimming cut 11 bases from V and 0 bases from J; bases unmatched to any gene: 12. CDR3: CAGSGAGASSYNEQFF. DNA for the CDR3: TGTGCCGGCTCCGGAGCGGGGGCCTCCTCCTACAATGAGCAGTTCTTC.

CDR3 residues: CASTGGTGGGDTQYF. CDR3 nucleotide sequence: TGCGCCAGCACCGGCGGGACGGGGGGCGGTGATACGCAGTATTTT. The rearrangement uses TRBV5-1 and TRBJ2-3; TRBD2 might be the D (7 bases). The germline gives CDR1 SGHRS, CDR2 YFSETQ. V dropped 6 bases and J dropped 6 bases, with 20 bases sitting between them. This CDR3 region has 15 residues.

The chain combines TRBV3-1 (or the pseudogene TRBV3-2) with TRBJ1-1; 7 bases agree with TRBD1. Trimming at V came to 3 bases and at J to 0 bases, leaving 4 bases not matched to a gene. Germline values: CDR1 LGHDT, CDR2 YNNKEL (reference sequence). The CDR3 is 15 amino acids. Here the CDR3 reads CASSHSDRMNTEAFF. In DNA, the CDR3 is TGTGCCAGCAGCCACTCGGACAGGATGAACACTGAAGCTTTCTTT.

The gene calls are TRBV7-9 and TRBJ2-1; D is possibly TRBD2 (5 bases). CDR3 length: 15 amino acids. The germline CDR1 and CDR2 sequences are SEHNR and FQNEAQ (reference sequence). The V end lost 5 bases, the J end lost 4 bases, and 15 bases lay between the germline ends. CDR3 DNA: TGTGCCAGCAGCGTCTACGGGGAACTGTACAATGAGCAGTTCTTC. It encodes CASSVYGELYNEQFF.

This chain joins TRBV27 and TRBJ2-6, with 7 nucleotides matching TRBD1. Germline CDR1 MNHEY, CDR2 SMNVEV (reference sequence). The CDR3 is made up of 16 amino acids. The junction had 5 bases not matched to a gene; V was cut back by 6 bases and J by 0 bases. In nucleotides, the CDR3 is TGTGCCAGCAGAGACAGGGCCCCCTCTGGGGCCAACGTCCTGACTTTC. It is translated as CASRDRAPSGANVLTF.

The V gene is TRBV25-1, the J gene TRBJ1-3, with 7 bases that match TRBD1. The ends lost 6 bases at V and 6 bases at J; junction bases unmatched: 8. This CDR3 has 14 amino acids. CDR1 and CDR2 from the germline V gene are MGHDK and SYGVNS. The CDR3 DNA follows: TGTGCCAGCAGGGAGACAGGGTCTAAAAACACCATATATTTT. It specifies CASRETGSKNTIYF.

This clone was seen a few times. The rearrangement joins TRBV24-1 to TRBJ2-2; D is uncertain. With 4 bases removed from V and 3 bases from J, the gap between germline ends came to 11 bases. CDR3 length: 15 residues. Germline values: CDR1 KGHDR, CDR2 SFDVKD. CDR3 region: CATSENDRDTGELFF. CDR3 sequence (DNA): TGTGCCACCAGTGAAAACGATCGGGACACCGGGGAGCTGTTTTTT.

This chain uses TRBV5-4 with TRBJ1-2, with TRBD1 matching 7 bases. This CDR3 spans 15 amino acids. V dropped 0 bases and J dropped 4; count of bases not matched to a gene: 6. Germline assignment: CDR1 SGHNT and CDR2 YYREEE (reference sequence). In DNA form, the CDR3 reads TGTGCCAGCAGCTTGGGACTAGGGGGCGGCTATGGCTACACCTTC. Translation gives CASSLGLGGGYGYTF. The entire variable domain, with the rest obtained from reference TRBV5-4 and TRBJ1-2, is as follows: ETGVTQSPTHLIKTRGQQVTLRCSSQSGHNTVSWYQQALGQGPQFIFQYYREEENGRGNFPPRFSGLQFPNYSSELNVNALELDDSALYLCASSLGLGGGYGYTFGSGTRLTVV.

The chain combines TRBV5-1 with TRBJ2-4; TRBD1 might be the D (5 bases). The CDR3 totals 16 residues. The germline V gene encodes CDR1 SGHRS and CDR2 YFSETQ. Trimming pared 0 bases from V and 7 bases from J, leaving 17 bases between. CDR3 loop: CASSLDGQPRKNIQYF. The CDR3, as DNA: TGCGCCAGCAGCTTGGATGGACAACCTAGAAAGAACATTCAGTACTTC.

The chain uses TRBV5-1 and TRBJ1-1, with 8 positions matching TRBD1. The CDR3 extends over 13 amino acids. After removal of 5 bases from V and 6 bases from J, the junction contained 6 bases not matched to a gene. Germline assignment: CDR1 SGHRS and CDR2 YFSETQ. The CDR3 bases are TGCGCCAGCAGATTACAGGGGGGGTCTGAAGCTTTCTTT. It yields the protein CASRLQGGSEAFF.

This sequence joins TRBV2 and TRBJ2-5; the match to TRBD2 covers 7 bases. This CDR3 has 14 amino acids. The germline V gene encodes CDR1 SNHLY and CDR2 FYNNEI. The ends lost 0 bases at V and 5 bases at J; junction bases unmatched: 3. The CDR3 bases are TGTGCCAGCAGTGAAGCGGGAGGGTACGAGACCCAGTACTTC. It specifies CASSEAGGYETQYF.

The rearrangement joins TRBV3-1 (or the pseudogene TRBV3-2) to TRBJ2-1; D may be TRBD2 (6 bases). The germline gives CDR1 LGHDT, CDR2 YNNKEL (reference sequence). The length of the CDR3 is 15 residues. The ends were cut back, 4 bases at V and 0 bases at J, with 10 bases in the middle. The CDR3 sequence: CASSPGRSSYNEQFF. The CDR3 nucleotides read TGTGCCAGCAGCCCTGGGAGGAGCTCCTACAATGAGCAGTTCTTC.

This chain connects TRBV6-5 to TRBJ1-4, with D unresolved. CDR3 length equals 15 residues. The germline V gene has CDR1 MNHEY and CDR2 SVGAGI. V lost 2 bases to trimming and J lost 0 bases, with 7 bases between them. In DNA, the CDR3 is TGTGCCAGCAGTTACGGGAGAGCAACTAATGAAAAACTGTTTTTT. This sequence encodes CASSYGRATNEKLFF.

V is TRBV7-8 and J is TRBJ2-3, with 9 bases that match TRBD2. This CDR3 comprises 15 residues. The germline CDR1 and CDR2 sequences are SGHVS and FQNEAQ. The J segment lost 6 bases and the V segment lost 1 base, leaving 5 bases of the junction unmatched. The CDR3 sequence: CASSLGGTSHDTQYF. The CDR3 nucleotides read TGTGCCAGCAGCTTAGGGGGGACTAGCCACGATACGCAGTATTTT.

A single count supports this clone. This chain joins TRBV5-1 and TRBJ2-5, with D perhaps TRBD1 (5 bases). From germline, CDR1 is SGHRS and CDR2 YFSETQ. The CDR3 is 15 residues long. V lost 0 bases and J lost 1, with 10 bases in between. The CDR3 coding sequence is TGCGCCAGCAGCTTGGCAGGGTGGGTCCAAGAGACCCAGTACTTC. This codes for CASSLAGWVQETQYF.

In DNA, the CDR3 is TGTGCCAGCAGCTTGGAAGGGGGCAGACCCGGAAGACATGGCTACACCTTC. Amino acid sequence: CASSLEGGRPGRHGYTF. The V gene is TRBV5-5, the J gene TRBJ1-2; 7 bases match TRBD1. The CDR3 sequence is 17 residues long. The germline CDR1 and CDR2 sequences are SGHKS and YYEKEE (reference sequence). J lost 6 bases, V lost 0 bases, and 14 bases had no gene match.

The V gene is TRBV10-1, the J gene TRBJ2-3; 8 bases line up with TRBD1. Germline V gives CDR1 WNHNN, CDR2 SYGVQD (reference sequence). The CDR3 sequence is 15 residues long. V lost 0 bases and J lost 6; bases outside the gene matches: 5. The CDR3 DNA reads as TGCGCCAGCAGTGAGTCTGGCAGGGGGCGCGATACGCAGTATTTT. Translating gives CASSESGRGRDTQYF.

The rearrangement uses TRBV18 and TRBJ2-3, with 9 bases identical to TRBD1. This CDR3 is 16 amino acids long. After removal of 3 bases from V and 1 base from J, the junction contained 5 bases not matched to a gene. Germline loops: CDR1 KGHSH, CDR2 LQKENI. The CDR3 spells CASSPRTGAGTDTQYF. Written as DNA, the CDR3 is TGTGCCAGCTCACCGAGGACAGGGGCAGGCACAGATACGCAGTATTTT.